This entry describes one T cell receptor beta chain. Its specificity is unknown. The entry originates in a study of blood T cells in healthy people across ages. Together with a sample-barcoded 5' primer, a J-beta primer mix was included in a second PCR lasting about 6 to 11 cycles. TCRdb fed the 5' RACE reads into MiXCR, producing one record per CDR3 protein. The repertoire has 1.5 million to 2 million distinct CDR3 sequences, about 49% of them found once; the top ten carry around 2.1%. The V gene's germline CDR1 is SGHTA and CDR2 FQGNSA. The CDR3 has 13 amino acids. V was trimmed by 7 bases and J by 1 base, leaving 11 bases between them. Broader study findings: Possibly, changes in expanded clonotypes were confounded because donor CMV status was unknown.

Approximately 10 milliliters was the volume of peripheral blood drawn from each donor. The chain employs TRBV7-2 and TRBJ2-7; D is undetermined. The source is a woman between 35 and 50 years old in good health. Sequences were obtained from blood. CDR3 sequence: CASNLLGSYEQYF. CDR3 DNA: TGTGCCAGCAACCTCCTCGGGTCCTACGAGCAGTACTTC.